This TCR beta chain was captured in a study of T cells in Graves' hyperthyroidism and ophthalmopathy. An approximately 10 ml volume of fresh peripheral blood provided the PBMCs. CDR3 length equals 16 residues. From germline, CDR1 is LNHDA and CDR2 SQIVND (reference sequence). The V gene lost 7 bases and the J gene lost 0 bases, with 16 bases spanning the gap. Template material for amplifying TCR beta CDR3 regions consisted of RNA transcripts. Researchers ran a first-round RT-PCR on the TCR CDR3 using the HTBI primer set. Each CDR3 protein is one row after TCRdb ran MiXCR on the multiplex PCR reads. Among around 500,000 distinct CDR3 sequences, 12% to 15% were seen once, and the ten largest hold 14%.

The chain carries TRBV19 and TRBJ2-1; D may be TRBD1 or TRBD2 (5 bases each). The specimen sequenced was blood. This clonotype was sampled from a woman between 40 and 50 years old with Graves' hyperthyroidism. The CDR3 is CASTGLSGSSYNEQFF. For the CDR3, the DNA is TGTGCCAGTACGGGTTTGTCAGGGAGCTCCTACAATGAGCAGTTCTTC.